What follows describes a single T cell receptor beta chain. The germline gives CDR1 SGHRS, CDR2 YFSETQ. J was trimmed by 1 base and V by 5 bases; bases with no gene match: 12. CDR3 size: 18 residues. The sample belongs to a study of blood T cell repertoires in COVID-19. About the study: From T cells, B-cell-depleted T cells, or PBMCs came the material, which was cDNA or gDNA.

Per the original data handling: Cell counts per sample came from amplifying reference gene primers. TCRdb's copy holds only in-frame clones and misses some; the assay was immunoSEQ multiplex PCR. The V and J calls and the clone size are those of that table, but D and trimming were determined from the DNA. This sample yields 250,000 to 350,000 clones, of which about nine tenths are seen a single time; 2.2% belongs to the top ten. Sequencing used peripheral blood. This sequence joins TRBV5-1 and TRBJ2-3, with TRBD2 matching over 11 bases. The sequence came from a woman between 50 and 59 years old who had recovered from COVID-19. For the CDR3, the DNA is TGCGCCAGCAGAGAACTAGCGGGAGTTCGGGTGGGCACAGATACGCAGTATTTT. As protein: CASRELAGVRVGTDTQYF.